Following are 8 T cell receptor beta chains from one sample sequenced in a study of OX40 agonist ivuxolimab in advanced cancers. Only in-frame clones appear in the TCRdb table, and some are missing; sequencing was by immunoSEQ multiplex PCR. The profile shows about 51,000 clones, 80% to 85% of them singletons. The material sequenced was CD4+ or CD8+ T cells sorted from blood, taken in a trial of the OX40 agonist ivuxolimab. The receptors originated from an adult with an advanced solid tumor such as melanoma, head and neck, liver or kidney cancer.

The chain is built from TRBV10-3 and TRBJ2-5; 8 nucleotides align to TRBD1. J was trimmed by 5 bases and V by 4 bases; bases with no gene match: 3. This CDR3 has 13 residues. Germline values: CDR1 ENHRY, CDR2 SYGVKD. CDR3: CAISGRGQETQYF. CDR3 sequence (DNA): TGTGCCATCAGTGGCAGGGGGCAGGAGACCCAGTACTTC.

As for this clone: This same CDR3 is encoded by further DNA sequences in the sample. This chain joins TRBV28 and TRBJ2-5, with D possibly matching TRBD1 (5 bases). V lost 5 bases and J 5 bases, leaving 12 bases between the germline ends. The CDR3 spans 13 residues. Germline V gives CDR1 MDHEN, CDR2 SYDVKM. For the CDR3, the DNA is TGTGCCAGCAGTAGACAGTTGCAGGAGACCCAGTACTTC. Encoded protein: CASSRQLQETQYF.

As DNA, the CDR3 is TGTGCCAGCAGTCTCGGGACTAGCGGGGGATTTGATACGCAGTATTTT. This sequence encodes CASSLGTSGGFDTQYF. The rearrangement links TRBV5-4 to TRBJ2-3, with 14 bases aligning to TRBD2. The CDR3 extends over 16 amino acids. CDR1 and CDR2 from the germline V gene are SGHNT and YYREEE (reference sequence). Trimming cost V 5 bases and J 6 bases; bases outside gene matches: 8.

The rearrangement links TRBV6-1 to TRBJ2-1, with D uncertain. V lost 5 bases to trimming and J lost 9 bases, with 14 bases between them. The CDR3 runs to 13 residues. Looked up from germline, CDR1 is MNHNS and CDR2 is SASEGT. For the CDR3, the DNA is TGTGCCAGCAGTTCCCCCCGGTCAGTTGAGCAGTTCTTC. Translated: CASSSPRSVEQFF.

J is TRBJ1-1 and V is TRBV5-1; D not certain. There are 13 residues in the CDR3. The V end lost 0 bases, the J end lost 2 bases, and 5 bases lay between the germline ends. Per germline, CDR1 SGHRS and CDR2 YFSETQ. The CDR3 DNA reads as TGCGCCAGCAGCTTGGAGGGAAACACTGAAGCTTTCTTT. It codes for CASSLEGNTEAFF.

With regard to this clone: This sample includes further DNA sequences coding for the same CDR3. The chain has TRBV5-1 and TRBJ2-1; D perhaps matches TRBD1 (5 bases). The CDR3 length is 13 residues. CDR1 and CDR2 (germline): SGHRS, YFSETQ. V shed 4 bases and J shed 6 bases, with 11 bases lying between them. DNA of the CDR3: TGCGCCAGCAGCCTGGGGCTCCTCAATGAGCAGTTCTTC. Encoded protein: CASSLGLLNEQFF.

This clone was found once. The genes are TRBV10-3 and TRBJ2-5, with 10 bases matching TRBD1. The CDR3 length is 15 residues. V was pared by 0 bases and J by 3 bases, with 1 base of the junction left unmatched. Germline CDR1 ENHRY, CDR2 SYGVKD. CDR3 sequence: CAISESGTGEETQYF. CDR3 coding DNA: TGTGCCATCAGTGAGTCCGGGACAGGGGAAGAGACCCAGTACTTC.

V is TRBV28 and J is TRBJ1-5; D unresolved. V lost 2 bases, J lost 6 bases, and 14 bases lay in between. This CDR3 region has 15 residues. CDR1 MDHEN and CDR2 SYDVKM come from the germline V gene. CDR3 bases: TGTGCCAGCAGTTTACCCGGACCCGCGGGTCAGCCCCAGCATTTT. The encoded protein is CASSLPGPAGQPQHF. Full variable domain (missing parts from reference TRBV28 and TRBJ1-5): DVKVTQSSRYLVKRTGEKVFLECVQDMDHENMFWYRQDPGLGLRLIYFSYDVKMKEKGDIPEGYSVSREKKERFSLILESASTNQTSMYLCASSLPGPAGQPQHFGDGTRLSIL.